This T cell receptor (beta chain) is drawn from a study of early T cells in non-severe SARS-CoV-2 infection (dated by TCRdb to about 2021). A note on the overall study: Because TCR sequencing relied on bulk RNA taken from unsorted whole blood, pairing of alpha and beta chains was not possible. Results and caveats for the whole study, not just this receptor: VDJdb matching was skewed toward anti-spike CD8 responses and likely underestimated virus-specific expansions by missing private and CD4 specificities.

The germline V gene supplies CDR1 SGHTA and CDR2 FQGNSA. The V end loses 4 bases and the J end loses 11 bases, and a stretch of 15 bases separates them. There are 14 amino acids in the CDR3, from cysteine to phenylalanine inclusive. CDR3 DNA only is kept here, 42 bases in frame from base 1. Receptors were amplified or captured by 5' RACE. Sequencing used a NextSeq 500. The TCR library protocol attached unique molecular identifiers to individual cDNA molecules to correct for sequencing error and PCR bias. Sequencing covered both TCR alpha and beta chains, and within each sample the abundances of alpha and beta sequences were tightly co-correlated. Processing in the source paper ran as follows. Decombinator V4 was used to annotate TCR sequences for V gene, J gene and CDR3. Expanded TCRs were defined as changing significantly between any two time points under a Poisson model with p below 0.0001. TCR abundances were normalised to the total number of TCRs sequenced in each sample and reported as counts per million. TRAV1-2 paired with TRAJ12, TRAJ20 or TRAJ33 defined MAIT TCRs, while TRAV10 paired with TRAJ18 defined iNKT TCRs. VDJdb, accessed 1 November 2021, was searched for CMV, EBV and SARS-CoV-2 annotated TCRs, with TCRs annotated for multiple antigens excluded. TCRdb cleaned the public reads at Q25 with fastp, built clones with MiXCR and kept in-frame beta chains. Under each unique CDR3 protein, matching rows form one entry showing the most common genes and DNA. In this record, the V and J calls reflect TCRdb's handling and not the investigators' own analysis. For this sample there are about 99,000 distinct CDR3 sequences; roughly 17% appear just once. About 1.3% of the sample is held by the ten biggest clonotypes.

The study was a case-control design nested within a healthcare worker cohort in London, UK, with weekly nasopharyngeal swab PCR tests and blood sampling. Healthcare workers were enrolled in the week of the UK lockdown, from 23 to 31 March 2020, and were followed every week for up to 16 weeks. This clonotype was counted a few times. Its recognized antigen is unknown. Per-base quality was not reported, and no clone a single base away is much larger than it. Sequencing was performed on whole blood. Recombination linked TRBV7-2 to TRBJ1-6; the D segment could be TRBD1, given 6 matching bases. This clonotype was sampled from an adult who was a healthcare worker with PCR-confirmed SARS-CoV-2 infection or an uninfected control (not recorded which). The sequenced DNA is TGTGCCAGCAGCTGGGGGGGGGCAGCAGCACCCCTCCACTTT. It translates to CASSWGGAAAPLHF.